The present T cell receptor (beta chain) was sequenced within a study of T cell repertoires in cytomegalovirus infection. Study details: Both CMV infection and a matching HLA type were indicated by public TCR beta signatures. Study observations and caveats: Dominating the ex vivo response were HLA-C-restricted CMV-specific TCR beta clonotypes. CMV carriers having the relevant HLA were flagged by cumulative public TCR beta family frequency.

Germline CDR1 reads MNHEY; CDR2 reads SVGEGT. V lost 6 bases to trimming and J lost 6 bases; unmatched junction nucleotides: 7. CDR3 length: 15 amino acids. TCRdb re-derived calls from the reads in MiXCR, one entry per CDR3 protein. Among around 290,000 distinct CDR3 sequences listed, about 25% were seen once. Many counts were recorded for this clonotype. The antigen is unknown. The sequencing input was PBMCs. V is TRBV6-2 or TRBV6-3 and J is TRBJ2-1; 11 bases match TRBD1. This sequence originates from a human donor in good health (CMV status not recorded). Some clones in this sample may be carry-over from other donors' samples. The CDR3 is CASRPGQGAFNEQFF. In nucleotides, the CDR3 is TGTGCCAGCAGGCCAGGACAGGGGGCGTTCAATGAGCAGTTCTTC.